These 23 T cell receptor beta chains were all obtained from the same sample, sequenced in a study of blood T cell repertoires in COVID-19. Assay used: immunoSEQ multiplex PCR; TCRdb lists only in-frame clones, some missing. The table shows roughly 250,000 clones, with roughly 90% occurring only once. The sample comprised peripheral blood. The receptors stem from a man aged 30-40 years with acute or convalescent COVID-19.

The gene calls are TRBV4-1 and TRBJ2-3; D is possibly TRBD1 (6 bases). Deletions cut 1 base from V and 2 bases from J, with 16 bases between. Germline V gene lookup returns CDR1 MGHRA and CDR2 YSYEKL. The CDR3 spans 17 residues. CDR3 residues: CASSQVPPGVVTDTQYF. The CDR3, as DNA: TGCGCCAGCAGCCAAGTTCCTCCAGGGGTGGTCACAGATACGCAGTATTTT.

This clone occurred once. The chain recombines TRBV7-9 with TRBJ2-7, with 7 bases matching TRBD2. Per germline, CDR1 SEHNR and CDR2 FQNEAQ (reference sequence). J gave up 0 bases and V 3 bases, and 2 bases lay outside the gene matches. CDR3 size: 14 residues. CDR3 residues: CASSFGDYSYEQYF. The CDR3 DNA reads as TGTGCCAGCAGCTTTGGGGACTACTCCTACGAGCAGTACTTC.

The chain recombines TRBV5-1 with TRBJ2-3; no reliable D call. The CDR3 is made up of 15 amino acids. The V gene lost 3 bases and the J gene lost 0 bases, with 11 bases spanning the gap. Germline values: CDR1 SGHRS, CDR2 YFSETQ. CDR3 sequence: CASSSQAGSTDTQYF. The CDR3 DNA is TGCGCCAGCAGCTCTCAAGCTGGTAGCACAGATACGCAGTATTTT.

The chain uses TRBV19 and TRBJ1-5; D gene uncertain. Trimming took off 4 bases at V and 4 bases at J, with 5 bases between the two ends. This CDR3 has 12 amino acids. Germline values: CDR1 LNHDA, CDR2 SQIVND (reference sequence). DNA for the CDR3: TGTGCCAGTAGTACACTTAATCAGCCCCAGCATTTT. This translates into CASSTLNQPQHF.

The genes are TRBV5-1 and TRBJ2-1, with 16 bases matching TRBD2. Germline V gene lookup returns CDR1 SGHRS and CDR2 YFSETQ. This CDR3 is built from 20 residues. The J segment lost 0 bases and the V segment lost 4 bases, leaving 10 bases of the junction unmatched. The DNA of the CDR3 is TGCGCCAGCAGCGTGGGACTAGCGGGGGGGCGACCCCTCTCCTACAATGAGCAGTTCTTC. Translation: CASSVGLAGGRPLSYNEQFF.

The V call is TRBV6-5, the J call TRBJ1-2, with 8 bases lining up with TRBD1. CDR1 MNHEY and CDR2 SVGAGI come from the germline V gene. This CDR3 spans 15 amino acids. V lost 6 bases and J lost 8; bases outside the gene matches: 14. The chain's CDR3 is CASSLGTGGSRGYTF. For the CDR3, the DNA is TGTGCCAGCAGCCTGGGGACAGGAGGGTCTAGGGGCTACACCTTC.

The chain is built from TRBV5-4 and TRBJ2-1; 8 bases match TRBD1. Germline V gives CDR1 SGHNT, CDR2 YYREEE (reference sequence). The CDR3 has 14 residues. The V gene end was trimmed by 6 bases and the J gene end by 9 bases; junction bases not matched to a gene: 11. The CDR3 nucleotides read TGTGCCAGCACCGGACAGGGTATTATTGGTGAGCAGTTCTTC. Translation gives CASTGQGIIGEQFF.

This chain links TRBV7-6 with TRBJ2-3; tentatively, D is TRBD2 (6 bases). V was pared by 1 base and J by 6 bases, with 11 bases between. The CDR3 spans 14 residues. Germline V lookup: CDR1 SGHVS, CDR2 FNYEAQ. The CDR3 spells CASSLGGAWDTQYF. Here the CDR3 DNA reads TGTGCCAGCAGCTTAGGCGGGGCATGGGATACGCAGTATTTT.

The genes are TRBV19 and TRBJ1-2; D ambiguous. Trimming removed 3 bases from V and 6 bases from J, with 8 bases in between. The CDR3 covers 12 residues. Germline lookup yields CDR1 LNHDA and CDR2 SQIVND (reference sequence). The CDR3: CASSILSHGYTF. The DNA for the CDR3 is TGTGCCAGTAGTATTCTTTCCCATGGCTACACCTTC. The full variable domain, its missing parts supplied by reference TRBV19 and TRBJ1-2, is DGGITQSPKYLFRKEGQNVTLSCEQNLNHDAMYWYRQDPGQGLRLIYYSQIVNDFQKGDIAEGYSVSREKKESFPLTVTSAQKNPTAFYLCASSILSHGYTFGSGTRLTVV.

The J gene is TRBJ2-5, the V gene TRBV9; TRBD2 matches at 8 bases. Germline lookup yields CDR1 SGDLS and CDR2 YYNGEE. The ends lost 5 bases at V and 5 bases at J; junction bases unmatched: 5. The CDR3 totals 13 residues. CDR3 protein: CASRAGDGETQYF. DNA for the CDR3: TGTGCCAGCAGAGCGGGAGATGGCGAGACCCAGTACTTC. The entire variable domain, with the rest obtained from reference TRBV9 and TRBJ2-5, is as follows: DSGVTQTPKHLITATGQRVTLRCSPRSGDLSVYWYQQSLDQGLQFLIQYYNGEERAKGNILERFSAQQFPDLHSELNLSSLELGDSALYFCASRAGDGETQYFGPGTRLLVL.

The chain recombines TRBV28 with TRBJ2-7, with TRBD1 matching over 9 bases. Trimming took 7 bases from V and 5 from J; bases not matched to a gene: 9. The CDR3 length is 14 residues. The germline CDR1 and CDR2 sequences are MDHEN and SYDVKM. CDR3 sequence reads: CASNTQGAWDEQYF. The DNA of the CDR3 is TGTGCCAGCAACACACAGGGGGCATGGGACGAGCAGTACTTC.

This clone came up a few times. The V and J genes are TRBV12-5 and TRBJ1-5; D gene unclear. The CDR3 extends over 14 amino acids. Looked up from germline, CDR1 is LGHNT and CDR2 is FRNRAP. Trimming removed 6 bases from V and 2 bases from J, with 11 bases in between. The chain's CDR3 is CASGSAWRNQPQHF. The CDR3 nucleotides are TGTGCTAGTGGGAGCGCATGGCGCAATCAGCCCCAGCATTTT.

With regard to this clone: Compared with germline, one end of the junction differs, possibly owing to a read error. This chain links TRBV7-9 with TRBJ1-1; tentative D call: TRBD1 (5 bases). Per the germline V gene, CDR1 is SEHNR and CDR2 is FQNEAQ (reference sequence). This CDR3 contains 16 residues. CDR3 in DNA: TGTGCCAGCAGCCCGTCGAGGCGGGGGGTGAAAACTGAAGCTTTCTTT. Protein: CASSPSRRGVKTEAFF.

CDR3: CASSQTQESYGYTF. CDR3 nucleotide sequence: TGTGCCAGCAGCCAAACACAGGAGAGCTATGGCTACACCTTC. This chain connects TRBV5-8 to TRBJ1-2; maybe TRBD1 (5 bases). Trimming stripped 4 bases from V and 4 bases from J, with 14 bases between. The germline gives CDR1 SGHTS, CDR2 YDEGEE. The CDR3 length is 14 residues.

The rearrangement links TRBV19 to TRBJ1-2; D gene uncertain. The CDR3 covers 13 residues. Trimming left V 7 bases short and J 0 bases short, with 9 bases between. Germline-derived CDR1 and CDR2 are LNHDA and SQIVND (reference sequence). The CDR3 here is CASNRRANYGYTF. The CDR3 DNA reads as TGTGCCAGTAATCGGAGGGCTAACTATGGCTACACCTTC.

The rearrangement joins TRBV6-6 to TRBJ2-1; D is possibly TRBD2 (6 bases). The germline V gene has CDR1 MNHNY and CDR2 SVGAGI (reference sequence). The CDR3 totals 14 residues. Trimming removed 4 bases at V and 0 bases at J, with 7 bases between. CDR3: CASSFGSSYNEQFF. Written as DNA, the CDR3 is TGTGCCAGCAGTTTCGGGAGCTCCTACAATGAGCAGTTCTTC.

This sequence joins TRBV7-3 and TRBJ2-3; D perhaps matches TRBD2 (6 bases). The V and J ends lost 0 bases and 1 base respectively, with 14 bases between them. The CDR3 spans 17 residues. Germline CDR1 is SGHTA and CDR2 is FQGTGA. CDR3 loop: CASSLTGAGRRTDTQYF. CDR3 DNA sequence: TGTGCCAGCAGCTTAACTGGGGCGGGGAGACGCACAGATACGCAGTATTTT.

The chain recombines TRBV3-1 (or the pseudogene TRBV3-2) with TRBJ2-5; 7 bases align to TRBD2. Looked up from germline, CDR1 is LGHDT and CDR2 is YNNKEL (reference sequence). Trimming removed 6 bases from V and 4 bases from J; junction bases left unmatched: 5. The CDR3 spans 13 residues. CDR3 coding DNA: TGTGCCAGCAGAGGTGCGGGGGTAGAGACCCAGTACTTC. Encoded protein: CASRGAGVETQYF.

This clone was detected a few times. The rearrangement uses TRBV28 and TRBJ1-2; 9 nucleotides line up with TRBD1. The germline V gene has CDR1 MDHEN and CDR2 SYDVKM. CDR3 length: 15 residues. V lost 5 bases and J lost 1; bases outside the gene matches: 5. The CDR3 DNA reads TGTGCCAGCAGTAGGAGGGACAGGGATAACTATGGCTACACCTTC. Encoded protein: CASSRRDRDNYGYTF.

The chain joins TRBV19 to TRBJ1-5, with D unresolved. Trimming removed 4 bases at V and 0 bases at J, with 4 bases between. The CDR3 contains 13 residues. Germline loops: CDR1 LNHDA, CDR2 SQIVND (reference sequence). CDR3 bases: TGTGCCAGTAGTAGACATAGCAATCAGCCCCAGCATTTT. Translating it yields CASSRHSNQPQHF.

This clone showed up just once. The V gene is TRBV7-9, the J gene TRBJ1-2; D perhaps matches TRBD1 (6 bases). Trimming took off 5 bases at V and 2 bases at J, with 9 bases between the two ends. The CDR3 loop spans 13 amino acids. The germline gives CDR1 SEHNR, CDR2 FQNEAQ (reference sequence). The CDR3 coding sequence is TGTGCCAGCAGCGTGGGACAAAACTATGGCTACACCTTC. It encodes CASSVGQNYGYTF. The variable domain in full, completed from reference TRBV7-9 and TRBJ1-2, reads DTGVSQNPRHKITKRGQNVTFRCDPISEHNRLYWYRQTLGQGPEFLTYFQNEAQLEKSRLLSDRFSAERPKGSFSTLEIQRTEQGDSAMYLCASSVGQNYGYTFGSGTRLTVV.

The chain links TRBV19 to TRBJ1-2; tentative D call: TRBD1 (5 bases). With 5 bases removed from V and 6 bases from J, the gap between germline ends came to 22 bases. The CDR3 runs to 16 residues. The germline V gene has CDR1 LNHDA and CDR2 SQIVND (reference sequence). The CDR3 bases are TGTGCCAGTAGTGTTGTGAAGGCCCCGGGGACTGATGGCTACACCTTC. It translates to CASSVVKAPGTDGYTF.

This rearrangement joins TRBV6-2 or TRBV6-3 to TRBJ2-3, with D maybe TRBD2 (6 bases). The length of the CDR3 is 14 residues. The ends were cut back, 5 bases at V and 11 bases at J, with 20 bases in the middle. Germline V gives CDR1 MNHEY, CDR2 SVGEGT. The CDR3 protein is CASSTGTGQLGQYF. For the CDR3, the DNA is TGTGCCAGCAGTACTGGGACTGGTCAACTAGGGCAGTATTTT.